This T cell receptor (beta chain) was captured in a study of T cell changes during pregnancy in multiple sclerosis. This CDR3 is built from 17 residues. CDR1 is SEHNR, CDR2 FQNEAQ, per germline (reference sequence). The junction had 8 bases not matched to a gene; V was cut back by 5 bases and J by 3 bases. The protocol was immunoSEQ multiplex PCR, while the TCRdb copy is restricted to in-frame clones and leaves out a portion. The table has roughly 89,000 clones, approximately 92% seen once. The chain carries TRBV7-9 and TRBJ2-5, with TRBD2 matching over 14 bases. The receptor's source is a female donor with multiple sclerosis, enrolled in a pregnancy study. Sample: peripheral blood, taken in the first trimester of pregnancy. The CDR3 region is CASSHRTSGGLKETQYF. CDR3 DNA: TGTGCCAGCAGCCATCGGACTAGCGGGGGGCTAAAAGAGACCCAGTACTTC.